These 6 T cell receptor beta chains were all obtained from the same sample, sequenced in a study of OX40 agonist ivuxolimab in advanced cancers. The assay was immunoSEQ multiplex PCR, and TCRdb's table has in-frame clones only and misses some. The table lists 75,000 to 100,000 clones, 92% of them singletons. The sequencing here drew on CD4+ or CD8+ T cells sorted from blood, taken in a trial of the OX40 agonist ivuxolimab. Receptor source: an adult with an advanced solid tumor such as melanoma, head and neck, liver or kidney cancer.

The chain uses TRBV5-1 and TRBJ2-3; 7 nucleotides align to TRBD2. J lost 4 bases, V lost 2 bases, and 7 bases had no gene match. This CDR3 region has 15 residues. CDR1 and CDR2 (germline): SGHRS, YFSETQ. CDR3 region: CASSFRGDRSDTQYF. The CDR3 coding sequence is TGCGCCAGCAGCTTTCGGGGGGATCGCTCAGATACGCAGTATTTT. Full variable domain (rest looked up from reference TRBV5-1 and TRBJ2-3): KAGVTQTPRYLIKTRGQQVTLSCSPISGHRSVSWYQQTPGQGLQFLFEYFSETQRNKGNFPGRFSGRQFSNSRSEMNVSTLELGDSALYLCASSFRGDRSDTQYFGPGTRLTVL.

J is TRBJ2-2 and V is TRBV13; the D is unclear. Germline V gene data show CDR1 as PRHDT and CDR2 as FYEKMQ (reference sequence). The V gene lost 3 bases and the J gene lost 0 bases, with 11 bases spanning the gap. This CDR3 comprises 16 residues. The CDR3 DNA is TGTGCCAGCAGCTTGCCTCTCGGCGCGAACACCGGGGAGCTGTTTTTT. It yields the protein CASSLPLGANTGELFF.

The V gene is TRBV4-1, the J gene TRBJ2-3; 9 positions agree with TRBD1. The V gene's germline CDR1 is MGHRA and CDR2 YSYEKL. This CDR3 is 15 amino acids long. V dropped 3 bases and J dropped 1; count of bases not matched to a gene: 2. The CDR3 sequence: CASSHRDRGTDTQYF. The CDR3 DNA is TGCGCCAGCAGCCACCGGGACAGGGGCACAGATACGCAGTATTTT.

This clone was recorded a few times. The gene calls are TRBV7-2 and TRBJ2-7, with 7 positions matching TRBD2. J was trimmed by 4 bases and V by 5 bases; bases with no gene match: 8. The germline gives CDR1 SGHTA, CDR2 FQGNSA. The CDR3 sequence is 14 residues long. CDR3 sequence: CASSPGGYGYEQYF. In DNA, the CDR3 is TGTGCCAGCAGCCCGGGGGGTTATGGGTACGAGCAGTACTTC.

The CDR3 loop reads CASSLTDRGAEAFF. As DNA, the CDR3 is TGTGCCAGCAGCCTAACCGACAGGGGTGCTGAAGCTTTCTTT. The chain links TRBV5-5 to TRBJ1-1; 8 nucleotides line up with TRBD1. CDR3 length: 14 amino acids. Germline assignment: CDR1 SGHKS and CDR2 YYEKEE (reference sequence). With 4 bases clipped from V and 6 bases from J, the junction kept 8 bases outside the gene matches.

This sequence joins TRBV7-2 and TRBJ1-1; 7 positions match TRBD1. This CDR3 has 12 residues. Germline CDR1 SGHTA, CDR2 FQGNSA. Losses at the gene ends were 6 bases for V and 4 bases for J; bases not matched to a gene: 2. CDR3 DNA sequence: TGTGCCAGCAGATACAGGGGCACTGAAGCTTTCTTT. Residues: CASRYRGTEAFF.